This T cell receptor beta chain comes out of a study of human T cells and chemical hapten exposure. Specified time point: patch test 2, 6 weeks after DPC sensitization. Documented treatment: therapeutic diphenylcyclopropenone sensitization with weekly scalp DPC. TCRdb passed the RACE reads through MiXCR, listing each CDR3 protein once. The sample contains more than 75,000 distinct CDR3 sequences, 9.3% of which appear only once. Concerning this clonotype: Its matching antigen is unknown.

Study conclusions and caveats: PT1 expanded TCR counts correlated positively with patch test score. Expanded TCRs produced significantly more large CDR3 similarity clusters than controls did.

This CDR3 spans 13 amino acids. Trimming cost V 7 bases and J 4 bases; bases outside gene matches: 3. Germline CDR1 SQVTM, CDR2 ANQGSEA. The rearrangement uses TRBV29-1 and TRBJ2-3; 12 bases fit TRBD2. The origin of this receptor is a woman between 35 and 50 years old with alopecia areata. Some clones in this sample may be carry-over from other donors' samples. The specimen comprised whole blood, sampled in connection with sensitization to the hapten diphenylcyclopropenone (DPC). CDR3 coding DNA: TGCAGCGGCCGACTAGCGGGAGCAGATACGCAGTATTTT. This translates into CSGRLAGADTQYF.